The next 30 T cell receptor beta chains were all read from a single sample in a study of cytomegalovirus exposure and HLA in healthy donors. Amplification used 60 Vbeta primers and 13 Jbeta primers. The protocol was immunoSEQ multiplex PCR, while the TCRdb copy is restricted to in-frame clones and leaves out a portion. Among roughly 100,000 clones listed, over 60% were seen once. Sample: PBMCs. All receptors come from a woman between 45 and 60 years old in good health and CMV-seropositive.

This clone has more than one count but fewer than ten. The chain employs TRBV28 and TRBJ1-6; 8 nucleotides line up with TRBD1. Germline assignment: CDR1 MDHEN and CDR2 SYDVKM. Trimming took 7 bases from V and 8 from J; bases not matched to a gene: 10. The CDR3 loop spans 15 amino acids. This CDR3 reads CASIPRRDRYSPLHF. CDR3 DNA: TGTGCCAGCATCCCCCGCCGGGACAGGTATTCACCCCTCCACTTT.

This chain joins TRBV28 and TRBJ2-4, with 9 bases aligning to TRBD1. The V segment lost 6 bases and the J segment 8 bases; nucleotides outside the gene matches: 8. Germline loops: CDR1 MDHEN, CDR2 SYDVKM. The CDR3 is 14 amino acids. CDR3 sequence reads: CASSWDRVLDIQYF. The CDR3 DNA reads TGTGCCAGCAGCTGGGACAGGGTCCTGGACATTCAGTACTTC.

V gene TRBV28 combines with J gene TRBJ1-5; TRBD1 aligns across 7 bases. Germline assignment: CDR1 MDHEN and CDR2 SYDVKM. Germline trimming cut 3 bases from V and 7 bases from J; bases unmatched to any gene: 12. The CDR3 runs to 16 residues. The CDR3, as DNA: TGTGCCAGCAGTTTCCGGACTAAGGGGGCCAGACAGCCCCAGCATTTT. It yields the protein CASSFRTKGARQPQHF. Complete variable domain (other parts from reference TRBV28 and TRBJ1-5): DVKVTQSSRYLVKRTGEKVFLECVQDMDHENMFWYRQDPGLGLRLIYFSYDVKMKEKGDIPEGYSVSREKKERFSLILESASTNQTSMYLCASSFRTKGARQPQHFGDGTRLSIL.

The CDR3 sequence: CASTLGGAEQETQYF. The CDR3 DNA reads as TGCGCCAGCACACTCGGGGGGGCCGAACAAGAGACCCAGTACTTC. The rearrangement uses TRBV5-1 and TRBJ2-5; 8 bases line up with TRBD2. V dropped 6 bases and J dropped 2; count of bases not matched to a gene: 9. There are 15 residues in the CDR3. Looked up from germline, CDR1 is SGHRS and CDR2 is YFSETQ.

This chain joins TRBV5-1 and TRBJ2-7; TRBD2 is a possible D gene (5 bases). Germline V gene lookup returns CDR1 SGHRS and CDR2 YFSETQ. The CDR3 has 13 amino acids. V gave up 5 bases and J gave up 7 bases, with 16 bases separating them. The CDR3 sequence: CASSLRTSLEQYF. The CDR3 nucleotides read TGCGCCAGCAGTTTAAGGACTTCACTTGAGCAGTACTTC.

The chain couples TRBV28 to TRBJ1-1; D remains unclear. Trimming took 5 bases from V and 7 from J, leaving 8 bases between them. The CDR3 totals 11 residues. The germline V gene has CDR1 MDHEN and CDR2 SYDVKM. This chain's CDR3 is CASSREFEAFF. The CDR3 coding sequence is TGTGCCAGCAGTCGGGAGTTTGAAGCTTTCTTT.

The V gene is TRBV5-6, the J gene TRBJ1-1; the D gene is possibly TRBD1 (5 bases). The CDR3 covers 14 residues. From germline, CDR1 is SGHDT and CDR2 YYEEEE. The V end was cut by 5 bases, the J end by 5 bases, with 16 bases between. The DNA for the CDR3 is TGTGCCAGCAGTGGTTCCGGGGGGAGAACTGAAGCTTTCTTT. The encoded protein is CASSGSGGRTEAFF.

The chain uses TRBV5-1 and TRBJ2-1; 15 positions agree with TRBD2. There are 20 residues in the CDR3. Losses at the gene ends were 0 bases for V and 3 bases for J; bases not matched to a gene: 10. Germline CDR1 is SGHRS and CDR2 is YFSETQ. CDR3 coding DNA: TGCGCCAGCAGCTTGGCCCCGGGACTAGCGGGGGGAGCAGGCTACAATGAGCAGTTCTTC. Its translation is CASSLAPGLAGGAGYNEQFF. Full variable domain (outside the CDR3, taken from reference TRBV5-1 and TRBJ2-1): KAGVTQTPRYLIKTRGQQVTLSCSPISGHRSVSWYQQTPGQGLQFLFEYFSETQRNKGNFPGRFSGRQFSNSRSEMNVSTLELGDSALYLCASSLAPGLAGGAGYNEQFFGPGTRLTVL.

This clone has a handful of counts. This chain connects TRBV5-1 to TRBJ1-3; D call uncertain. This CDR3 is built from 14 residues. V lost 4 bases and J 0 bases, leaving 8 bases between the germline ends. Germline values: CDR1 SGHRS, CDR2 YFSETQ. CDR3: CASSAGLSGNTIYF. The DNA of the CDR3 is TGCGCCAGCAGCGCGGGCCTCTCTGGAAACACCATATATTTT.

This chain joins TRBV7-2 and TRBJ2-1, with D tentatively TRBD1 (6 bases). This CDR3 spans 18 amino acids. Trimming took 0 bases from V and 9 from J, leaving 24 bases between them. The germline V gene encodes CDR1 SGHTA and CDR2 FQGNSA. The CDR3 region has the DNA TGTGCCAGCAGCTTAGCACATTCGACAGGAGGAGTGCCCGGTGAGCAGTTCTTC. Translated, it gives CASSLAHSTGGVPGEQFF.

The rearrangement joins TRBV7-8 to TRBJ2-5; the match to TRBD1 covers 9 bases. Germline CDR1 SGHVS, CDR2 FQNEAQ. The J segment lost 2 bases and the V segment lost 0 bases, leaving 4 bases of the junction unmatched. This CDR3 is 16 amino acids long. CDR3 residues: CASSLAWTGAQETQYF. In DNA form, the CDR3 reads TGTGCCAGCAGCTTAGCGTGGACAGGGGCTCAAGAGACCCAGTACTTC.

The CDR3: CSVEEGGLEQYF. DNA for the CDR3: TGCAGCGTTGAAGAGGGAGGGCTCGAGCAGTACTTC. The V call is TRBV29-1, the J call TRBJ2-7; 7 nucleotides line up with TRBD2. The J segment lost 6 bases and the V segment lost 0 bases, leaving 2 bases of the junction unmatched. The CDR3 consists of 12 residues. Germline CDR1 SQVTM, CDR2 ANQGSEA.

This CDR3 is CASSYRDRVGSPLHF. The DNA of the CDR3 is TGTGCCAGCAGTTACCGGGACAGGGTGGGATCACCCCTCCACTTT. The V call is TRBV6-6, the J call TRBJ1-6; the match to TRBD1 covers 9 bases. CDR1 is MNHNY, CDR2 SVGAGI, per germline (reference sequence). This CDR3 comprises 15 residues. The V and J ends lost 2 bases and 10 bases, in that order; junction bases with no gene match: 6.

The chain joins TRBV21-1 to TRBJ2-7; TRBD1, the D gene given by the table, was not confirmed from the DNA. TRBV21-1 is a listed pseudogene. This CDR3 has 12 amino acids. The CDR3 spells CASSLRVHEQYF. The CDR3 DNA is TGTGCCAGCAGTCTCAGGGTTCACGAGCAGTACTTC.

The gene calls are TRBV28 and TRBJ1-2; 8 bases align to TRBD1. Per germline, CDR1 MDHEN and CDR2 SYDVKM. The V segment lost 6 bases and the J segment 4 bases; nucleotides outside the gene matches: 4. The CDR3 covers 13 residues. The CDR3 DNA follows: TGTGCCAGCAGCTCAGGGGGCAGCTATGGCTACACCTTC. This translates into CASSSGGSYGYTF.

The chain carries TRBV5-1 and TRBJ2-1; perhaps TRBD2 as D (6 bases). Germline V gene data show CDR1 as SGHRS and CDR2 as YFSETQ. The germline V and J ends were trimmed by 4 bases and 7 bases, with 15 bases remaining between them. This CDR3 has 14 amino acids. The CDR3 sequence: CASSGGTQENEQFF. In nucleotides, the CDR3 is TGCGCCAGCAGCGGCGGGACCCAAGAGAATGAGCAGTTCTTC.

The V gene is TRBV9, the J gene TRBJ2-1, with 15 bases matching TRBD2. The CDR3 is 19 residues long. The trim removed 2 bases at V and 4 bases at J, leaving 10 bases unmatched. CDR1 SGDLS and CDR2 YYNGEE come from the germline V gene. The CDR3 spells CASSVEGLAGGRRYNEQFF. The CDR3 nucleotides read TGTGCCAGCAGCGTGGAAGGACTAGCGGGGGGGCGAAGATACAATGAGCAGTTCTTC. The whole variable domain, remainder taken from reference TRBV9 and TRBJ2-1, is DSGVTQTPKHLITATGQRVTLRCSPRSGDLSVYWYQQSLDQGLQFLIQYYNGEERAKGNILERFSAQQFPDLHSELNLSSLELGDSALYFCASSVEGLAGGRRYNEQFFGPGTRLTVL.

The V gene is TRBV5-1, the J gene TRBJ1-2; possible D gene TRBD1, 6 bases. CDR3 size: 15 residues. The germline V gene encodes CDR1 SGHRS and CDR2 YFSETQ. The ends were cut back, 2 bases at V and 4 bases at J, with 15 bases in the middle. The DNA of the CDR3 is TGCGCCAGCAGCTTCTCCAGGGGTGAAGGCTATGGCTACACCTTC. Its protein is CASSFSRGEGYGYTF.

The J gene is TRBJ1-2, the V gene TRBV18; perhaps TRBD1 as D (6 bases). There are 15 residues in the CDR3. The germline gives CDR1 KGHSH, CDR2 LQKENI. V was trimmed by 2 bases and J by 6 bases, leaving 16 bases between them. CDR3 nucleotide sequence: TGTGCCAGCTCACCAACGGGACAAGGAAAGCATGGCTACACCTTC. Protein: CASSPTGQGKHGYTF.

The rearrangement uses TRBV6-5 and TRBJ1-5, with TRBD1 matching over 8 bases. This CDR3 has 11 residues. The J segment lost 15 bases and the V segment lost 5 bases, leaving 6 bases of the junction unmatched. The germline CDR1 and CDR2 sequences are MNHEY and SVGAGI. Written as DNA, the CDR3 is TGTGCCAGCAGTGAGGGGACAGGACGGCATTTT. This gives the protein CASSEGTGRHF.

J is TRBJ1-6 and V is TRBV19; D not certain. There are 19 residues in the CDR3. The germline V gene encodes CDR1 LNHDA and CDR2 SQIVND (reference sequence). V shed 1 base and J shed 0 bases, with 16 bases lying between them. Here the CDR3 DNA reads TGTGCCAGTAGTATAGTCTCTCCTCGACGCGGCTCCTATAATTCACCCCTCCACTTT. Its protein product is CASSIVSPRRGSYNSPLHF.

V usage is TRBV7-2 and J usage is TRBJ1-5; D unresolved. The CDR3 runs 12 residues. Trimming removed 3 bases from V and 5 bases from J, with 5 bases in between. Germline CDR1 is SGHTA and CDR2 is FQGNSA. In DNA, the CDR3 is TGTGCCAGCAGCTTCTCAGATCAGCCCCAGCATTTT. Protein sequence: CASSFSDQPQHF.

This clone has more than one count but fewer than ten. The chain recombines TRBV6-6 with TRBJ1-1, with D perhaps TRBD1 (5 bases). Between the trimmed V and J ends, which lost 4 bases and 1 base, there was a span of 7 bases. This CDR3 has 13 residues. Germline V gene sequence: CDR1 MNHNY, CDR2 SVGAGI (reference sequence). The CDR3 loop is CASSWTRNTEAFF. The DNA for the CDR3 is TGTGCCAGCAGTTGGACACGGAACACTGAAGCTTTCTTT.

The chain carries TRBV4-3 and TRBJ1-2, with 8 bases fitting TRBD1. The CDR3 loop spans 16 amino acids. In germline, CDR1 is LGHNA, CDR2 YSLEER. J gave up 4 bases and V 2 bases, and 9 bases lay outside the gene matches. Written as DNA, the CDR3 is TGCGCCAGCAGCCAAAGTCCCGGGACAGGAGCCTATGGCTACACCTTC. This encodes CASSQSPGTGAYGYTF.

The rearrangement joins TRBV21-1 to TRBJ1-1; no DNA check was done on the table's D call, TRBD1. TRBV21-1 is designated a pseudogene. The CDR3 has 18 amino acids. Written as DNA, the CDR3 is TGTGCCAGCAGCAATAAAGGTGAAGCCGGGACAGGGAACACTGAAGCTTTCTTT. As protein: CASSNKGEAGTGNTEAFF.

V is TRBV30 and J is TRBJ1-5; D ambiguous. Germline CDR1 reads GTSNPN; CDR2 reads SVGIG (reference sequence). This CDR3 is 14 amino acids long. The V end was cut by 1 base, the J end by 4 bases, with 11 bases between. CDR3 sequence (DNA): TGTGCCTGGAGTGGCCCCAGGTGGAATCAGCCCCAGCATTTT. As protein: CAWSGPRWNQPQHF.

The chain uses TRBV5-1 and TRBJ2-1; 7 bases align to TRBD1. V lost 2 bases and J lost 8; bases outside the gene matches: 4. The CDR3 runs 13 residues. Looked up from germline, CDR1 is SGHRS and CDR2 is YFSETQ. The CDR3 DNA is TGCGCCAGCAGCTTCCGACAGGGCGATGAGCAGTTCTTC. This translates into CASSFRQGDEQFF.

The chain links TRBV13 to TRBJ2-7; D is perhaps TRBD2 (5 bases). There are 13 residues in the CDR3. The germline V and J ends were trimmed by 2 bases and 6 bases, with 11 bases remaining between them. Germline CDR1 is PRHDT and CDR2 is FYEKMQ (reference sequence). In DNA, the CDR3 is TGTGCCAGCAGCTTATTTCTAGCAGGCGAGCAGTACTTC. Residues: CASSLFLAGEQYF.

The chain carries TRBV9 and TRBJ1-2, with TRBD1 identical over 7 bases. The CDR3 length is 14 residues. The germline CDR1 and CDR2 sequences are SGDLS and YYNGEE. Trimming cost V 4 bases and J 5 bases; bases outside gene matches: 8. The CDR3 sequence: CASSFDRAGYGYTF. In DNA, the CDR3 is TGTGCCAGCAGCTTCGACAGGGCTGGTTATGGCTACACCTTC. The complete variable domain, with remaining parts taken from reference TRBV9 and TRBJ1-2, reads DSGVTQTPKHLITATGQRVTLRCSPRSGDLSVYWYQQSLDQGLQFLIQYYNGEERAKGNILERFSAQQFPDLHSELNLSSLELGDSALYFCASSFDRAGYGYTFGSGTRLTVV.

This clone came up a few times. The chain carries TRBV28 and TRBJ1-1; weak D call: TRBD1 (5 bases). CDR1 and CDR2 from the germline V gene are MDHEN and SYDVKM. V was pared by 2 bases and J by 10 bases, with 8 bases between. This CDR3 spans 11 amino acids. The CDR3 here is CASSLNGGAFF. The CDR3 DNA sequence: TGTGCCAGCAGTTTAAACGGGGGAGCTTTCTTT.